A single sample is the source of the 21 T cell receptor beta chains below, sequenced in a study of early stage breast cancer tumors. The assay was immunoSEQ multiplex PCR, and TCRdb's table has in-frame clones only and misses some. The sample consists of roughly 25,000 clones, 55% to 80% of them appearing once. Sequencing was done on a sample of breast tumor tissue. Receptor source: a person aged 55-75 years with breast cancer.

In this sample, this clone turned up once. This chain links TRBV5-1 with TRBJ2-5, with TRBD2 matching 13 bases. V was clipped by 1 base and J by 1 base; unmatched bases: 4. The germline gives CDR1 SGHRS, CDR2 YFSETQ. The CDR3 spans 17 residues. CDR3 protein: CASSLFTSGRVQETQYF. The CDR3 coding sequence is TGCGCCAGCAGCTTGTTCACTAGCGGGAGGGTCCAAGAGACCCAGTACTTC.

This rearrangement joins TRBV5-5 to TRBJ1-1; TRBD1 aligns across 7 bases. In germline, CDR1 is SGHKS, CDR2 YYEKEE (reference sequence). J lost 8 bases, V lost 6 bases, and 7 bases had no gene match. There are 12 residues in the CDR3. This CDR3 reads CASNRGAEEAFF. The CDR3 nucleotides read TGTGCCAGCAACAGGGGCGCTGAAGAAGCTTTCTTT. The complete variable domain, with remaining parts taken from reference TRBV5-5 and TRBJ1-1, reads DAGVTQSPTHLIKTRGQQVTLRCSPISGHKSVSWYQQVLGQGPQFIFQYYEKEERGRGNFPDRFSARQFPNYSSELNVNALLLGDSALYLCASNRGAEEAFFGQGTRLTVV.

The rearrangement links TRBV5-1 to TRBJ1-2, with TRBD1 identical over 9 bases. CDR1 and CDR2 (germline): SGHRS, YFSETQ. V shed 2 bases and J 3 bases; nucleotides not matched to a gene: 5. The CDR3 spans 15 residues. The CDR3 DNA follows: TGCGCCAGCAGCTTACAGGGGGCGACGGACTATGGCTACACCTTC. Its translation: CASSLQGATDYGYTF.

The V and J genes are TRBV5-1 and TRBJ2-7; tentative D call: TRBD2 (6 bases). CDR3 length: 18 amino acids. V gave up 0 bases and J gave up 3 bases, with 22 bases separating them. The germline V gene encodes CDR1 SGHRS and CDR2 YFSETQ. Here the CDR3 DNA reads TGCGCCAGCAGCTTGGAGCGAGCCACTAGCACACGACTCTACGAGCAGTACTTC. Translation gives CASSLERATSTRLYEQYF.

The CDR3 here is CASSVAAGGNEQYF. In DNA, the CDR3 is TGTGCCAGCAGCGTAGCTGCAGGGGGCAACGAGCAGTACTTC. V is TRBV9 and J is TRBJ2-7; 8 nucleotides line up with TRBD1. There are 14 residues in the CDR3. CDR1 and CDR2 (germline): SGDLS, YYNGEE. With V trimmed by 0 bases and J by 5 bases, 4 bases remained unmatched.

V and J are TRBV19 and TRBJ2-2, with unresolved D. This CDR3 is 13 amino acids long. V was cut by 6 bases and J by 2 bases, with 7 bases left in between. Germline V gives CDR1 LNHDA, CDR2 SQIVND (reference sequence). This chain's CDR3 is CASRILNTGELFF. The DNA of the CDR3 is TGTGCCAGTAGAATTCTAAACACCGGGGAGCTGTTTTTT.

V is TRBV4-3 and J is TRBJ2-7, with a weak D call TRBD2 (5 bases). V lost 1 base to trimming and J lost 3 bases, with 13 bases between them. From germline, CDR1 is LGHNA and CDR2 YSLEER. This CDR3 is 15 amino acids long. The CDR3 nucleotides are TGCGCCAGCAGCCAAGGTACGGGGAACCTCTACGAGCAGTACTTC. It codes for CASSQGTGNLYEQYF.

The rearrangement links TRBV9 to TRBJ2-4; D unresolved. V lost 0 bases, J lost 6 bases, and 10 bases lay in between. Germline CDR1 and CDR2: SGDLS and YYNGEE. This CDR3 has 14 amino acids. The CDR3 sequence is CASSVVDSANIQYF. The CDR3 DNA reads as TGTGCCAGCAGCGTAGTAGATAGTGCAAACATTCAGTACTTC.

The J gene is TRBJ2-1, the V gene TRBV29-1, with 8 bases aligning to TRBD1. CDR1 is SQVTM and CDR2 is ANQGSEA in the germline V gene. The CDR3 has 13 residues. V was pared by 8 bases and J by 7 bases, with 10 bases of the junction left unmatched. The CDR3 sequence: CSSDRDFGNEQFF. For the CDR3, the DNA is TGCAGCTCGGACAGGGATTTTGGGAATGAGCAGTTCTTC.

This clone turned up a few times. The rearrangement links TRBV27 to TRBJ2-5; D might be TRBD2 (6 bases). This CDR3 is built from 12 residues. Germline V CDR1 and CDR2: MNHEY, SMNVEV (reference sequence). V lost 3 bases to trimming and J lost 5 bases, with 7 bases between them. CDR3 bases: TGTGCCAGCAGTTTTGGGGGGGAGACCCAGTACTTC. It specifies CASSFGGETQYF.

The genes are TRBV7-2 and TRBJ2-1, with TRBD2 as a possible D gene (5 bases). This CDR3 spans 14 amino acids. The V end lost 4 bases, the J end lost 0 bases, and 7 bases lay between the germline ends. Germline V CDR1 and CDR2: SGHTA, FQGNSA. The CDR3 coding sequence is TGTGCCAGCAGCTCAGGAGGCTCCTACAATGAGCAGTTCTTC. Translated: CASSSGGSYNEQFF.

The chain uses TRBV18 and TRBJ2-3, with TRBD1 matching over 8 bases. The CDR3 has 15 amino acids. Per germline, CDR1 KGHSH and CDR2 LQKENI. V gave up 3 bases and J gave up 3 bases; unmatched junction bases: 5. DNA of the CDR3: TGTGCCAGCTCACCTAATCAGGGGGCTACAGATACGCAGTATTTT. Protein: CASSPNQGATDTQYF.

The chain combines TRBV9 with TRBJ2-2, with 8 bases that match TRBD2. Germline lookup yields CDR1 SGDLS and CDR2 YYNGEE. The CDR3 length is 18 residues. The V and J ends lost 0 bases and 1 base, in that order; junction bases with no gene match: 8. As DNA, the CDR3 is TGTGCCAGCAGCGTAGCGGTGGTAGCGGGGAAGAACACCGGGGAGCTGTTTTTT. Its translation: CASSVAVVAGKNTGELFF. The full variable domain, completed using reference TRBV9 and TRBJ2-2, is DSGVTQTPKHLITATGQRVTLRCSPRSGDLSVYWYQQSLDQGLQFLIQYYNGEERAKGNILERFSAQQFPDLHSELNLSSLELGDSALYFCASSVAVVAGKNTGELFFGEGSRLTVL.

The chain couples TRBV27 to TRBJ1-2; 7 bases fit TRBD1. This CDR3 contains 17 residues. Germline V lookup: CDR1 MNHEY, CDR2 SMNVEV (reference sequence). V shed 3 bases and J 4 bases; nucleotides not matched to a gene: 14. CDR3 in amino acids: CASSFVGGTATFYGYTF. CDR3 sequence (DNA): TGTGCCAGCAGTTTTGTGGGCGGGACAGCTACTTTCTATGGCTACACCTTC.

The chain links TRBV5-1 to TRBJ2-3; TRBD2 agrees at 14 bases. The CDR3 loop spans 16 amino acids. The germline V gene encodes CDR1 SGHRS and CDR2 YFSETQ. Germline trimming cut 5 bases from V and 4 bases from J; bases unmatched to any gene: 6. The CDR3 here is CASSLTSGRASDTQYF. The CDR3 DNA sequence: TGCGCCAGCAGTTTGACTAGCGGGAGGGCCTCAGATACGCAGTATTTT.

The V and J genes are TRBV5-1 and TRBJ2-5; no clear D. The V and J ends lost 0 bases and 5 bases respectively, with 14 bases between them. The CDR3 has 15 residues. Germline V gives CDR1 SGHRS, CDR2 YFSETQ. CDR3 nucleotides: TGCGCCAGCAGCTTGGTTGCTACCTCCGGTGAGACCCAGTACTTC. Translated: CASSLVATSGETQYF.

This chain connects TRBV5-8 to TRBJ1-1; possible D gene TRBD1, 5 bases. This CDR3 is 16 amino acids long. The V end lost 1 base, the J end lost 3 bases, and 16 bases lay between the germline ends. Germline CDR1 and CDR2: SGHTS and YDEGEE. CDR3 bases: TGTGCCAGCAGCTTGAGGGGTCGCGCGTCCCACACTGAAGCTTTCTTT. The encoded protein is CASSLRGRASHTEAFF.

The chain recombines TRBV14 with TRBJ1-1; D might be TRBD1 (5 bases). V was trimmed by 3 bases and J by 11 bases, leaving 22 bases between them. This CDR3 has 15 residues. The V gene's germline CDR1 is SGHDN and CDR2 FVKESK. CDR3 protein: CASSHEAQGMLGAFF. CDR3 nucleotide sequence: TGTGCCAGCAGCCATGAAGCTCAGGGTATGCTGGGTGCTTTCTTT.

This clone is labeled as medium-sized. The chain links TRBV5-4 to TRBJ1-2; perhaps TRBD1 as D (6 bases). Trimming removed 4 bases at V and 3 bases at J, with 13 bases between. Per germline, CDR1 SGHNT and CDR2 YYREEE (reference sequence). The length of the CDR3 is 14 residues. The CDR3 here is CASSTHRVDYGYTF. The CDR3 nucleotides read TGTGCCAGCAGCACCCACAGGGTGGACTATGGCTACACCTTC.

This chain uses TRBV27 with TRBJ1-5, with TRBD1 as a possible D gene (6 bases). V was pared by 5 bases and J by 1 base, with 15 bases between. Looked up from germline, CDR1 is MNHEY and CDR2 is SMNVEV (reference sequence). The CDR3 is 16 amino acids. The CDR3 sequence is CASSPLGQPSNQPQHF. In DNA form, the CDR3 reads TGTGCCAGCAGTCCACTCGGACAGCCGAGCAATCAGCCCCAGCATTTT.

This rearrangement joins TRBV6-5 to TRBJ1-2; D is possibly TRBD1 (6 bases). The V gene lost 8 bases and the J gene lost 2 bases, with 15 bases spanning the gap. The CDR3 spans 14 residues. The V gene's germline CDR1 is MNHEY and CDR2 SVGAGI. CDR3 bases: TGTGCCAGCGGAGGGGGGGACAACAACTATGGCTACACCTTC. The encoded protein is CASGGGDNNYGYTF.